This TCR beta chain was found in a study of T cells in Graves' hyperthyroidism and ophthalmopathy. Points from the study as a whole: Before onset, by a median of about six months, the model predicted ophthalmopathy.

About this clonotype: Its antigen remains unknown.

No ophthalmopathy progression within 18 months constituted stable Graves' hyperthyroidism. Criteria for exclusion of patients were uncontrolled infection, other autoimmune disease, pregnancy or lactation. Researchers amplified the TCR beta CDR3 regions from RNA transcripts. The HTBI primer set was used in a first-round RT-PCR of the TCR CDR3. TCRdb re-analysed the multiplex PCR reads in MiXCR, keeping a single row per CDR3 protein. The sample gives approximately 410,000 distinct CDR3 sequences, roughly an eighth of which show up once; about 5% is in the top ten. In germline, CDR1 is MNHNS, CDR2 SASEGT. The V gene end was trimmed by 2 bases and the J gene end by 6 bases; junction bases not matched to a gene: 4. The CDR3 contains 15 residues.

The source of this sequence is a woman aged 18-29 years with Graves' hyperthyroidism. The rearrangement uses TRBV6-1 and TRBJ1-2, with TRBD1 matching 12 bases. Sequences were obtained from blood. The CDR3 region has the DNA TGTGCCAGCAGTGAATGGGGGGACAGGGGGCATGGCTACACCTTC. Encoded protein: CASSEWGDRGHGYTF.